The T cell receptor (beta chain) under discussion was sequenced for a study of shared clonotypes between healthy human individuals. The repertoire was sequenced with immunoSEQ multiplex PCR; TCRdb's copy has only in-frame clones and lacks some. The sample includes hundreds of thousands of clones, 55% to 85% of them seen just once. Findings of the study overall: Donor clonotype sharing was expected to depend on sequencing depth. Memory subsets had estimated richness that was generally smaller than that of naive subsets. Despite large depth, rarefaction showed incomplete sorted-subset sequencing.

Germline values: CDR1 SNHLY, CDR2 FYNNEI. There are 11 residues in the CDR3. V gave up 8 bases and J gave up 8 bases, with 12 bases separating them. Worth noting for this clone: The antigen remains undetermined.

The chain is built from TRBV2 and TRBJ1-1, with no clear D. This sequence originates from a woman aged 25 to 45 in good health. Sequencing was done on a sample of memory CD4+ T cells sorted from blood. Regarding subset: CD45RA-negative fraction. The CDR3 reads CASVPETEAFF. DNA of the CDR3: TGTGCCAGCGTACCGGAGACAGAAGCTTTCTTT.